Listed here are 22 T cell receptor beta chains from one sample, sequenced in a study of early T cells in non-severe SARS-CoV-2 infection. Using its own MiXCR run on the 5' RACE reads, TCRdb lists one record per CDR3 protein. The profile shows approximately 83,000 distinct CDR3 sequences, over 12% of them singletons. Input material: whole blood. The receptors derive from an adult who was a healthcare worker with PCR-confirmed SARS-CoV-2 infection or an uninfected control (not recorded which).

The rearrangement links TRBV12-3 or TRBV12-4 to TRBJ2-3; D uncertain. V was cut by 5 bases and J by 1 base, with 10 bases left in between. This CDR3 contains 14 residues. The DNA for the CDR3 is TGTGCCAGCAGTGAACAGAGAGGCACAGATACGCAGTATTTT. It is translated as CASSEQRGTDTQYF.

This clonotype was found many times. The V call is TRBV7-9, the J call TRBJ2-3; D is possibly TRBD2 (6 bases). Looked up from germline, CDR1 is SEHNR and CDR2 is FQNEAQ (reference sequence). V was pared by 3 bases and J by 0 bases, with 13 bases between. This CDR3 region has 16 residues. The CDR3 is CASSFPGLASTDTQYF. The CDR3 nucleotides read TGTGCCAGCAGCTTCCCGGGACTGGCTAGCACAGATACGCAGTATTTT.

This chain joins TRBV7-3 and TRBJ2-3; D is uncertain. Germline V gene lookup returns CDR1 SGHTA and CDR2 FQGTGA. Trimming left V 5 bases short and J 2 bases short, with 11 bases between. The CDR3 is 14 amino acids. The CDR3 loop reads CASSLSALTDTQYF. The CDR3 nucleotides are TGTGCCAGCAGCCTATCAGCGCTCACAGATACGCAGTATTTT.

In this sample, this clonotype turned up a few times. The V and J genes are TRBV19 and TRBJ1-2; D is uncertain. The CDR3 is made up of 11 amino acids. Trimming pared 7 bases from V and 8 bases from J, leaving 11 bases between. Germline CDR1 is LNHDA and CDR2 is SQIVND (reference sequence). The chain's CDR3 is CASMFRGGYTF. CDR3 in DNA: TGTGCCAGTATGTTTCGGGGAGGCTACACCTTC.

A remark on this clonotype: At one of its ends the junction is not consistent with the germline gene, which may arise from a read error. The chain recombines TRBV7-9 with TRBJ2-5; a weak D match, TRBD2 (5 bases). The germline V gene encodes CDR1 SEHNR and CDR2 FQNEAQ (reference sequence). This CDR3 is 16 amino acids long. The CDR3 loop is CVSSLATSFSQETQYF. Written as DNA, the CDR3 is TGTGTCAGCAGCTTAGCGACCTCTTTCTCCCAAGAGACCCAGTACTTC.

This chain joins TRBV15 and TRBJ2-7; TRBD1 agrees at 12 bases. The trim removed 0 bases at V and 6 bases at J, leaving 6 bases unmatched. CDR3 length: 16 amino acids. Germline V gene sequence: CDR1 LNHNV, CDR2 YYDKDF (reference sequence). The CDR3 reads CATSRDLGTGGFEQYF. The CDR3 DNA follows: TGTGCCACCAGCAGAGATCTGGGGACAGGGGGCTTCGAGCAGTACTTC.

The genes are TRBV6-1 and TRBJ2-7; TRBD2 aligns across 8 bases. Germline CDR1 reads MNHNS; CDR2 reads SASEGT. Trimming cost V 2 bases and J 2 bases; bases outside gene matches: 2. The CDR3 contains 14 residues. CDR3 bases: TGTGCCAGCAGTGAACCGGGACTAGCCTACGAGCAGTACTTC. Amino acids: CASSEPGLAYEQYF.

Written as DNA, the CDR3 is TGTGCCAGCAGTTGGGGTACGAACACCGGGGAGCTGTTTTTT. Protein sequence: CASSWGTNTGELFF. The J gene is TRBJ2-2, the V gene TRBV6-6; D gene unclear. This CDR3 has 14 residues. CDR1 is MNHNY and CDR2 is SVGAGI in the germline V gene (reference sequence). Trimming removed 4 bases from V and 0 bases from J, with 6 bases in between.

This clonotype was detected many times. The chain combines TRBV7-9 with TRBJ2-3; the D is unclear. V gave up 4 bases and J gave up 3 bases, with 5 bases separating them. Germline lookup yields CDR1 SEHNR and CDR2 FQNEAQ (reference sequence). This CDR3 spans 12 amino acids. CDR3 coding DNA: TGTGCCAGCAGCTACCGTACAGATACGCAGTATTTT. It encodes CASSYRTDTQYF.

The V and J genes are TRBV21-1 and TRBJ2-5; no DNA check was done on the table's D call, TRBD2. TRBV21-1 is a documented pseudogene. There are 16 residues in the CDR3. The CDR3 DNA reads TGTGCCAGCAGCACCTCCCGAGTGGGGGTACAAGAGACCCAGTACTTC. Translation: CASSTSRVGVQETQYF.

This clonotype turned up a few times. The chain recombines TRBV29-1 with TRBJ2-1, with TRBD2 matching over 8 bases. The CDR3 sequence is 13 residues long. V was clipped by 7 bases and J by 2 bases; unmatched bases: 4. From germline, CDR1 is SQVTM and CDR2 ANQGSEA. DNA for the CDR3: TGCAGCGGTAGCGGGGTAACCTACAATGAGCAGTTCTTC. Amino acids: CSGSGVTYNEQFF.

The V call is TRBV7-2, the J call TRBJ1-1, with 7 bases fitting TRBD1. The CDR3 contains 13 residues. With 6 bases clipped from V and 3 bases from J, the junction kept 4 bases outside the gene matches. CDR1 and CDR2 (germline): SGHTA, FQGNSA. The CDR3 loop is CASSFTGDTEAFF. CDR3 nucleotides: TGTGCCAGCAGTTTTACAGGGGACACTGAAGCTTTCTTT.

Ten or more counts support this clonotype. V is TRBV20-1 and J is TRBJ2-7, with TRBD2 identical over 7 bases. V shed 2 bases and J 0 bases; nucleotides not matched to a gene: 4. Germline-derived CDR1 and CDR2 are DFQATT and SNEGSKA (reference sequence). This CDR3 has 14 residues. This CDR3 is CSARIAGVSYEQYF. The CDR3 nucleotides are TGCAGTGCTAGAATCGCGGGGGTCTCCTACGAGCAGTACTTC.

The table lists this clonotype with a count of one. The chain employs TRBV21-1 and TRBJ2-7; the table's D call of TRBD1 was not tested on the DNA. TRBV21-1 is described as a pseudogene. The CDR3 contains 16 residues. CDR3 amino acids: CASSKAVAGDGHEQYF. The CDR3 DNA sequence: TGTGCCAGCAGCAAAGCGGTAGCAGGGGATGGCCACGAGCAGTACTTC.

The chain employs TRBV3-1 and TRBJ2-5; TRBD2 agrees at 7 bases. Germline CDR1 reads LGHDT; CDR2 reads YNNKEL (reference sequence). This CDR3 has 15 residues. Unmatched junction bases numbered 11, after V lost 5 bases and J lost 5 bases. CDR3 loop: CASSWEGAVMETQYF. The CDR3 DNA sequence: TGTGCCAGCAGCTGGGAGGGAGCCGTGATGGAGACCCAGTACTTC.

The V and J genes are TRBV24-1 and TRBJ1-1, with 10 positions matching TRBD1. CDR3 size: 14 residues. Per germline, CDR1 KGHDR and CDR2 SFDVKD. Germline trimming cut 7 bases from V and 0 bases from J; bases unmatched to any gene: 1. CDR3 sequence: CATRDRGLNTEAFF. The CDR3, as DNA: TGTGCCACCAGAGACAGGGGGCTGAACACTGAAGCTTTCTTT.

The CDR3, as DNA: TGTGCCAGCAGCAAAGTTGCGGCGGGGCCTTACAATGAGCAGTTCTTC. Its translation: CASSKVAAGPYNEQFF. J is TRBJ2-1 and V is TRBV21-1; TRBD1 reflects the table's D call only, with no check against the DNA. TRBV21-1 is annotated as a pseudogene. This CDR3 spans 16 amino acids.

This clonotype was seen a handful of times. The chain recombines TRBV6-5 with TRBJ1-2, with TRBD1 as a possible D gene (6 bases). The ends were cut back, 4 bases at V and 5 bases at J, with 14 bases in the middle. The CDR3 length is 14 residues. Germline V gene data show CDR1 as MNHEY and CDR2 as SVGAGI. This CDR3 reads CASSLADRRYGYTF. The CDR3 DNA follows: TGTGCCAGCAGTTTGGCCGACAGGCGTTATGGCTACACCTTC.

This clonotype has more than one count but fewer than ten. The genes are TRBV20-1 and TRBJ1-5; weak D call: TRBD1 (5 bases). The V gene lost 3 bases and the J gene lost 0 bases, with 12 bases spanning the gap. There are 15 residues in the CDR3. The germline gives CDR1 DFQATT, CDR2 SNEGSKA (reference sequence). The CDR3 here is CSASRYRNSNQPQHF. Here the CDR3 DNA reads TGCAGTGCTAGCCGCTACAGGAATAGCAATCAGCCCCAGCATTTT.

This clonotype was counted many times. The gene calls are TRBV18 and TRBJ2-2; D gene unclear. V was cut by 3 bases and J by 5 bases, with 10 bases left in between. This CDR3 region has 14 residues. Germline CDR1 KGHSH, CDR2 LQKENI. The CDR3 protein is CASSPEQRTGELFF. In nucleotides, the CDR3 is TGTGCCAGCTCACCGGAACAGAGGACCGGGGAGCTGTTTTTT.

This clonotype was seen only a few times. V usage is TRBV7-3 and J usage is TRBJ1-3; D is unclear. The CDR3 consists of 15 residues. Deletions cut 5 bases from V and 0 bases from J, with 11 bases between. Looked up from germline, CDR1 is SGHTA and CDR2 is FQGTGA. This chain's CDR3 is CASSPTGISGNTIYF. In DNA, the CDR3 is TGTGCCAGCAGCCCAACGGGTATCTCTGGAAACACCATATATTTT.

This clonotype has a handful of counts. This chain joins TRBV3-1 and TRBJ2-1; D remains unclear. Trimming pared 6 bases from V and 7 bases from J, leaving 10 bases between. The length of the CDR3 is 12 residues. Germline values: CDR1 LGHDT, CDR2 YNNKEL (reference sequence). The CDR3 sequence: CASSFGDNEQFF. As DNA, the CDR3 is TGTGCCAGCAGTTTTGGGGATAATGAGCAGTTCTTC.